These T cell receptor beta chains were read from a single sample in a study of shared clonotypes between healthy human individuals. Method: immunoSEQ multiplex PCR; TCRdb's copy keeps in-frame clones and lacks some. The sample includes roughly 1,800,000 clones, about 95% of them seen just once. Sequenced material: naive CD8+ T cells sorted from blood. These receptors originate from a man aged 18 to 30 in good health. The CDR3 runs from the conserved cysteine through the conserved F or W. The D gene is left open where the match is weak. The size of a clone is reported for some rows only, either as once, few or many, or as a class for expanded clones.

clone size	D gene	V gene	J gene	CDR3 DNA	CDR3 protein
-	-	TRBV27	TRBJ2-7	TGTGCCAGCAGGGCAGCGTACGAGCAGTACTTC	CASRAAYEQYF
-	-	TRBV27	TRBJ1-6	TGTGCCAGCAGTCCACTAGAGAGGGTCAGCTCCTATAATTCACCCCTCCACTTT	CASSPLERVSSYNSPLHF
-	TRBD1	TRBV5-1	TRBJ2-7	TGCGCCAGCAGCACGCCCGGGACAGGGTTCTACGAGCAGTACTTC	CASSTPGTGFYEQYF
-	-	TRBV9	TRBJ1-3	TGTGCCAGCAGCAACCCCAGGGCAGGGGACTCTGGAAACACCATATATTTT	CASSNPRAGDSGNTIYF
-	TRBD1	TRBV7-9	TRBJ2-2	TGTGCCAACCCGACCGGGACAGGCTTCTCGAGGGAGGCCGGGGAGCTGTTTTTT	CANPTGTGFSREAGELFF
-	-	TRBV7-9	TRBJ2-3	TGTGCCAGCAGCTCCGAGGGGGCGGGAGTCACAGATACGCAGTATTTT	CASSSEGAGVTDTQYF
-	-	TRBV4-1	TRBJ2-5	TGCGCCAGCAGCCAAGATGCGGCAGGGGGGACTTGGGAGACCCAGTACTTC	CASSQDAAGGTWETQYF
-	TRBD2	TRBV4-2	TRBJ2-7	TGTGCCAGCAGCCAGGAGACTAGCGGGGCTACCTACGAGCAGTACTTC	CASSQETSGATYEQYF
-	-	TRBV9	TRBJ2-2	TGTGCCAGCAGCGTGGGAGGACCCGGGGAGCTGTTTTTT	CASSVGGPGELFF
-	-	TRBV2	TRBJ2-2	TGTGCCAGCAGTGAAGGGGTCGGCGGGGAGCTGTTTTTT	CASSEGVGGELFF
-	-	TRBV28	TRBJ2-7	TGTGCCAGCAGCCAGGAGTACGAGCAGTACTTC	CASSQEYEQYF
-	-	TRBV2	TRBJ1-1	TGTGCCAGCAGTGAGGACACTGAAGCTTTCTTT	CASSEDTEAFF
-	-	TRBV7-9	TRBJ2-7	TGTGCCAGCAGCTCAACCGAAATCCCCGGGCTTCTCGACTACGAGCAGTACTTC	CASSSTEIPGLLDYEQYF
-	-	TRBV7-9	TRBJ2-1	TGTGCCAGCAGCTTTCAGAACTACAATGAGCAGTTCTTC	CASSFQNYNEQFF
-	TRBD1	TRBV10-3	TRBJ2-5	TGTGCCGTATATTCAGGGGGTGGAGAGACCCAGTACTTC	CAVYSGGGETQYF
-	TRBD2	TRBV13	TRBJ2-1	TGTGCCAGCACCTCGGGACTAGCGGGCGATGAGCAGTTCTTC	CASTSGLAGDEQFF
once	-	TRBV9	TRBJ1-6	TGTGCCAGCAGCGTAGGAGGGGGGGATTCACCCCTCCACTTT	CASSVGGGDSPLHF
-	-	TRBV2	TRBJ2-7	TGTGCCAGCAGTTGGGGCTCCTACGAGCAGTACTTC	CASSWGSYEQYF
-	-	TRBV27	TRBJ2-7	TGTGCCAGCAGTCCCCTCGGCGGGGCCGAAGCTTACGAGCAGTACTTC	CASSPLGGAEAYEQYF
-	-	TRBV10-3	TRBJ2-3	TGTGCCATCAGCGGAGGGGCGGGTTACACAGATACGCAGTATTTT	CAISGGAGYTDTQYF
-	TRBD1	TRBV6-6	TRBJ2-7	TGTGCCAGCAGTACGGGACAGGGGGTTTCCTACGAGCAGTACTTC	CASSTGQGVSYEQYF
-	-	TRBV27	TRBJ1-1	TGTGCCAGCAGTTCGTTACTCATGAACACTGAAGCTTTCTTT	CASSSLLMNTEAFF
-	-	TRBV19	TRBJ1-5	TGTGCCAGTAGATCGGATGGGGGGGGCAATCAGCCCCAGCATTTT	CASRSDGGGNQPQHF
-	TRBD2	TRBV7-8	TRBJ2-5	TGTGCCAGCAGCCTTGAAGCGGGGGGTGGACAAGAGACCCAGTACTTC	CASSLEAGGGQETQYF
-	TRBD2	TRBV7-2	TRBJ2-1	TGTGCCAGCAGTTCGCCGGGACTAGCGGGGCCCAACACTTACAATGAGCAGTTCTTC	CASSSPGLAGPNTYNEQFF
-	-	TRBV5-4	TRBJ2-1	TGTGCCAGCAGCCCCTGGTTGGCGAATGAGCAGTTCTTC	CASSPWLANEQFF
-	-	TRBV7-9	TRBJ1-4	TGTGCCAGCAGCTTAACGGATCTCGGAGAAAAACTGTTTTTT	CASSLTDLGEKLFF
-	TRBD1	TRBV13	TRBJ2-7	TGTGCCAGCGGCGGGACAGGGGACGAGCAGTACTTC	CASGGTGDEQYF
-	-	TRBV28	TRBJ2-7	TGTGCCAGCAGTTTATTCGGCGACGGGTACGAGCAGTACTTC	CASSLFGDGYEQYF
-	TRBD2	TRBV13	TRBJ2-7	TGTGCCAGCAGGCGACTAGCGGCCTACGAGCAGTACTTC	CASRRLAAYEQYF
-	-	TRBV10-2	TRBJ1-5	TGCGCCACCGGGGGGCAGGGCGATCAGCCCCAGCATTTT	CATGGQGDQPQHF
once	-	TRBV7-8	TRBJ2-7	TGTGCCAGCAGCTTAGTGAAGGGGATCGAATCCTACGAGCAGTACTTC	CASSLVKGIESYEQYF
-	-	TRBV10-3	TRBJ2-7	TGTGCCATCAGTCCCGAGGGCGCAGGTGCCTACGAGCAGTACTTC	CAISPEGAGAYEQYF
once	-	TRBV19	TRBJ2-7	TGTGCCAGTAGTCCCGACGGGGCATACGAGCAGTACTTC	CASSPDGAYEQYF
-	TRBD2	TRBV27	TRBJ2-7	TGTGCCAGCAGTCAACTAGCGGGAGGGCCTTTCGGGGAGCAGTACTTC	CASSQLAGGPFGEQYF
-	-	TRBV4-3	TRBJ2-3	TGCGCCAGCAGCCAAGATGAGGCTTTCTCTAGCACAGATACGCAGTATTTT	CASSQDEAFSSTDTQYF
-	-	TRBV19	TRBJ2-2	TGTGCCAGTAGGGTCGAGAACACCGGGGAGCTGTTTTTT	CASRVENTGELFF
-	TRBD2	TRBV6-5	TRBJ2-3	TGTGCCAGCAGCCCCAGCGGGGGTAGCACAGATACGCAGTATTTT	CASSPSGGSTDTQYF
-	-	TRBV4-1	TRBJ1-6	TGCGCCAGCAGCCCCTCTCTTAGGAGCTCCTATAATTCACCCCTCCACTTT	CASSPSLRSSYNSPLHF
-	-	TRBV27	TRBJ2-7	TGTGCCAGCAGGGACGGGACAATGAGCTCCTACGAGCAGTACTTC	CASRDGTMSSYEQYF
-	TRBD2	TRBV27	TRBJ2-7	TGTGCCAGCAGTTTATCCAAAGGACTAGTCTCCTACGAGCAGTACTTC	CASSLSKGLVSYEQYF
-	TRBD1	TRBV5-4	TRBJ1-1	TGTGCCAGCAGCCCCCGGACAGGGTACACTGAAGCTTTCTTT	CASSPRTGYTEAFF
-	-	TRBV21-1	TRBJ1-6	TGTGCCAGCAGCAAAAGAGGATCGGGGTCGGGCTATAATTCACCCCTCCACTTT	CASSKRGSGSGYNSPLHF
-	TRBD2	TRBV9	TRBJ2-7	TGTGCCAGCAGCGGGGGACTAGCGGGAGACGAGCAGTACTTC	CASSGGLAGDEQYF
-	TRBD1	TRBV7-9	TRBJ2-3	TGTGCCAGCAGCCCGAGACAGGGGTCTAGCACAGATACGCAGTATTTT	CASSPRQGSSTDTQYF
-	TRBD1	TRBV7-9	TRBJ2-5	TGTGCCAGCAGCTCCGTCTTTGGACAGGGGGCCGAGACCCAGTACTTC	CASSSVFGQGAETQYF
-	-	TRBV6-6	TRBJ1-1	TGTGCCAGCACACCACAGGATGGCACTGAAGCTTTCTTT	CASTPQDGTEAFF
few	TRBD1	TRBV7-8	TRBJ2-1	TGTGCCAGCAGCCCCTCAGGGACAGTCAATGAGCAGTTCTTC	CASSPSGTVNEQFF
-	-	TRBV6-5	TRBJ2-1	TGTGCCAGCAGTGAATTTCATGAGCAGTTCTTC	CASSEFHEQFF
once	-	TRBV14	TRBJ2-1	TGTGCCAGCAGTCCGGGACTGCGCAATGAGCAGTTCTTC	CASSPGLRNEQFF
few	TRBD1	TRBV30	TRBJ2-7	TGTGCCTGGAATGGGATTAGACAGGGTATAATCGAGCAGTACTTC	CAWNGIRQGIIEQYF
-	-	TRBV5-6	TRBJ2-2	TGTGCCAGCAGCTTGGGGGAGAACACCGGGGAGCTGTTTTTT	CASSLGENTGELFF
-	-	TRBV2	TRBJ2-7	TGTGCCAGCAGTGACCACAGGGTCCACGAGCAGTACTTC	CASSDHRVHEQYF